This TCR beta chain stems from a study of blood T cells in healthy people across ages. This clonotype was observed a single time. The second PCR ran roughly 7 to 12 cycles with a sample-barcoded 5' primer and J-beta primers. TCRdb passed the 5' RACE reads through MiXCR, listing each CDR3 protein once. The sample contains around 800,000 distinct CDR3 sequences, more than 25% of which appear only once. Caucasian, healthy and from Russia, the donors were aged between 6 and 90. Germline V gene data show CDR1 as MNHNS and CDR2 as SASEGT. This CDR3 is 15 amino acids long. Germline trimming cut 2 bases from V and 0 bases from J; bases unmatched to any gene: 3. The same sample was also studied in work on T cells of mothers and their children. Per that study: Sequencing revealed no T cell clones that were persistent and microchimeric.

The TCR comes from a boy aged 5-17 years in good health. The specimen was blood. The chain uses TRBV6-1 and TRBJ2-7, with 8 bases identical to TRBD1. The CDR3 spells CASSERTGGSYEQYF. CDR3 in DNA: TGTGCCAGCAGTGAAAGAACAGGGGGCTCCTACGAGCAGTACTTC.